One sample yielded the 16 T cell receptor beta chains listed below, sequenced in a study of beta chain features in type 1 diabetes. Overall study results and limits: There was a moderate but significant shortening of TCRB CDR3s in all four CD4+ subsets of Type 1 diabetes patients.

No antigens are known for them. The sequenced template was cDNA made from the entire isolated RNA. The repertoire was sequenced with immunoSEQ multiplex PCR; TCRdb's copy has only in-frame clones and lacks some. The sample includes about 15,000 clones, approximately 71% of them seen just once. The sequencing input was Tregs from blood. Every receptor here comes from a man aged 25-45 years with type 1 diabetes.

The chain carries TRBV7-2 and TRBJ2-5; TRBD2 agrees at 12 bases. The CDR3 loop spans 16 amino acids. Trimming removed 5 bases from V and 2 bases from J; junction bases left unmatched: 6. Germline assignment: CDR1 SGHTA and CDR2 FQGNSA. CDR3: CASSRGLAGIQETQYF. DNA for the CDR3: TGTGCCAGCAGCCGCGGACTAGCGGGGATACAAGAGACCCAGTACTTC.

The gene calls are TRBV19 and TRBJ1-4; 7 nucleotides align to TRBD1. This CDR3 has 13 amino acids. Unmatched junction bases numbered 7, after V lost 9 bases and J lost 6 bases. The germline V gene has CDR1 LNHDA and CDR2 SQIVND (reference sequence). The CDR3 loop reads CASRQGKDEKLFF. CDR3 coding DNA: TGTGCCAGCCGACAGGGTAAAGATGAAAAACTGTTTTTT. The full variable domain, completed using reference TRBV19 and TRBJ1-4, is DGGITQSPKYLFRKEGQNVTLSCEQNLNHDAMYWYRQDPGQGLRLIYYSQIVNDFQKGDIAEGYSVSREKKESFPLTVTSAQKNPTAFYLCASRQGKDEKLFFGSGTQLSVL.

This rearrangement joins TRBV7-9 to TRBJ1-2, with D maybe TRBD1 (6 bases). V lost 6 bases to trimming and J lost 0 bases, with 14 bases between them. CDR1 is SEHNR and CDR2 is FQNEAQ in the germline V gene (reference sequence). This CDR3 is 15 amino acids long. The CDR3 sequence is CASRGTFGANYGYTF. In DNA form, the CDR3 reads TGTGCCAGCAGGGGGACATTTGGGGCTAACTATGGCTACACCTTC.

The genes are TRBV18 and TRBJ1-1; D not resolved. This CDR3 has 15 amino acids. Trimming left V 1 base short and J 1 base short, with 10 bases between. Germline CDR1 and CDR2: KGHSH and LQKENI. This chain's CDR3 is CASSPRAGKNTEAFF. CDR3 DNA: TGTGCCAGCTCACCACGAGCCGGGAAGAACACTGAAGCTTTCTTT.

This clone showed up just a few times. The CDR3 loop is CSVENWGGGENEQFF. CDR3 coding DNA: TGCAGCGTTGAAAATTGGGGCGGGGGGGAAAATGAGCAGTTCTTC. The rearrangement uses TRBV29-1 and TRBJ2-1; 9 nucleotides agree with TRBD2. The germline V gene encodes CDR1 SQVTM and CDR2 ANQGSEA. This CDR3 region has 15 residues. V shed 2 bases and J 7 bases; nucleotides not matched to a gene: 9.

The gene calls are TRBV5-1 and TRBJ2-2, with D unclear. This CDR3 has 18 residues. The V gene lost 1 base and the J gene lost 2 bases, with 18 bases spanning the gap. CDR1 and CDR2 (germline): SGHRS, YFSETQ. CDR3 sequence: CASSLSVRSLDNTGELFF. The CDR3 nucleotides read TGCGCCAGCAGCTTGTCCGTTCGGAGCCTAGATAACACCGGGGAGCTGTTTTTT.

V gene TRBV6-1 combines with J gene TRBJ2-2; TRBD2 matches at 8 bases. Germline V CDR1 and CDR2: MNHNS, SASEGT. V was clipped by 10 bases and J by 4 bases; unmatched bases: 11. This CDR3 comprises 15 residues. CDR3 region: CAKGRGGVGTGELFF. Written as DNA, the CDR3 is TGTGCCAAAGGACGGGGGGGGGTGGGCACCGGGGAGCTGTTTTTT.

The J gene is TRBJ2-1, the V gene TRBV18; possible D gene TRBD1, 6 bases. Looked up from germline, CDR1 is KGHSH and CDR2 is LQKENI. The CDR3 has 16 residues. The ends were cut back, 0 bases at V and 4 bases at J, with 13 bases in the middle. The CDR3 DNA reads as TGTGCCAGCTCACCACCCTGGACAGAGCCTTACAATGAGCAGTTCTTC. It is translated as CASSPPWTEPYNEQFF.

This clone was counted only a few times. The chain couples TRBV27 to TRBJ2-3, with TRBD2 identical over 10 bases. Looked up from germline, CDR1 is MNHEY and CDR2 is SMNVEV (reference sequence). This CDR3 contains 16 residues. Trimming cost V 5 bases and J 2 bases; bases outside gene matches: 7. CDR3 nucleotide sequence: TGTGCCAGCAGTCCGACACTAGCGGGACACACAGATACGCAGTATTTT. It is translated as CASSPTLAGHTDTQYF.

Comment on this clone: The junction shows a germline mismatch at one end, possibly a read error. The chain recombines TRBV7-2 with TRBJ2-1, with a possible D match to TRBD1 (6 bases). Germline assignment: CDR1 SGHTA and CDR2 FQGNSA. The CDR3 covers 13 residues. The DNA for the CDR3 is TGTGCCAGCGGCTTGCGACAGGCCAATGAGCAGTTCTTC. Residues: CASGLRQANEQFF.

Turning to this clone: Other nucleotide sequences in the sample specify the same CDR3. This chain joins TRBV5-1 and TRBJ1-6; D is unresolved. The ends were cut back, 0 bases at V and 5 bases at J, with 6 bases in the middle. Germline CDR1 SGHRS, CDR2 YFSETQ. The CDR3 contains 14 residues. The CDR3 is CASSLDNNNSPLHF. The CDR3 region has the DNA TGCGCCAGCAGCTTGGATAACAATAATTCACCCCTCCACTTT.

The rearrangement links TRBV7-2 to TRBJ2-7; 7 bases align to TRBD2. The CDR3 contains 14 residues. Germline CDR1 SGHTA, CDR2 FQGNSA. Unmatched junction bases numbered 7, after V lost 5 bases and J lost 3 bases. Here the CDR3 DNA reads TGTGCCAGCAGCGCTTCGCCGGGAGGCTACGAGCAGTACTTC. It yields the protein CASSASPGGYEQYF.

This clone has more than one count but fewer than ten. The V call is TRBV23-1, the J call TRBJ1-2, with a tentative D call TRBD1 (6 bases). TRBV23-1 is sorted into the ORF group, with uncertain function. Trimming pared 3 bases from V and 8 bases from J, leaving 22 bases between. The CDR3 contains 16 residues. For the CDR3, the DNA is TGCGCCAGCAGTCATCCGCCGGGGGGCCGCCGGGAGGGCTACACCTTC. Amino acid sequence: CASSHPPGGRREGYTF.

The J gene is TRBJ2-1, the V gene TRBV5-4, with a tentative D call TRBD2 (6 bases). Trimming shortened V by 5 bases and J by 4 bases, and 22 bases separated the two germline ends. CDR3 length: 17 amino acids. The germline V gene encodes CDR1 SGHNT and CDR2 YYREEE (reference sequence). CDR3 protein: CASRSDWGDDSYNEQFF. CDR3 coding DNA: TGTGCCAGCAGATCTGACTGGGGGGACGACTCTTACAATGAGCAGTTCTTC.

The CDR3 DNA reads TGTGCCAGCAGCCCGCCGGGAGGGGAGCTGTTTTTT. Protein: CASSPPGGELFF. The rearrangement links TRBV7-7 to TRBJ2-2; D is perhaps TRBD2 (5 bases). Germline V gene lookup returns CDR1 SSHAT and CDR2 FNYEAQ (reference sequence). V lost 5 bases and J 8 bases, leaving 9 bases between the germline ends. This CDR3 contains 12 residues.

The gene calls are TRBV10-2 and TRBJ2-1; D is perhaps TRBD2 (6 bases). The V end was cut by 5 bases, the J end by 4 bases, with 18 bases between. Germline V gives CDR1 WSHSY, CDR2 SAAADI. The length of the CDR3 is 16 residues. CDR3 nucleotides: TGCGCCAGCAGTACATACCGGACTATTGAGTACAATGAGCAGTTCTTC. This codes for CASSTYRTIEYNEQFF.